Reported below is one T cell receptor (beta chain). Its specificity is not known. A much larger clone differs from this one at a single base, so this may be a read error. This sample was taken from a study of T cell repertoires in cytomegalovirus infection. Overall study context: Matching HLA type and CMV infection were both indicated by public TCR beta signatures.

TCRdb itself ran the reads through MiXCR, one entry per CDR3 protein. The data show about 200,000 distinct CDR3 sequences, approximately 9.6% seen once. Study-wide findings and caveats: Using cumulative public TCR beta family frequency, the authors identified those who carried CMV together with the relevant HLA. Clonotype analysis showed dominance of the ex vivo response by HLA-C-restricted CMV-specific TCR beta clonotypes.

CDR3 size: 14 residues. Germline-derived CDR1 and CDR2 are SGHVS and FNYEAQ. This TCR derives from a human donor in good health (CMV status not recorded). Some clones in this sample may be carry-over from other donors' samples. Specimen: PBMCs. This rearrangement joins TRBV7-6 to TRBJ1-5, with 8 bases aligning to TRBD1. The CDR3 here is CASSFSGGRQPQRF. As DNA, the CDR3 is TGTGCCAGCAGCTTCTCAGGGGGCCGGCAGCCCCAGCGTTTT. The full variable domain, rest sourced from reference TRBV7-6 and TRBJ1-5, is GAGVSQSPRYKVTKRGQDVALRCDPISGHVSLYWYRQALGQGPEFLTYFNYEAQQDKSGLPNDRFSAERPEGSISTLTIQRTEQRDSAMYRCASSFSGGRQPQRFGDGTRLSIL.